These 26 T cell receptor beta chains share one sample of origin, sequenced in a study of OX40 agonist ivuxolimab in advanced cancers. The library was made by the immunoSEQ multiplex PCR assay. TCRdb obtained this table from immuneACCESS and retained in-frame rearrangements with V and J assigned. These tables miss some clones; where compared with another copy, unresolved V genes account for less than half of the shortfall, and the remainder is unexplained. The table for this sample lists some 25,000 clones; around 85% of them were counted only once. The ten largest clones represent 25% to 30% of the sample. The starting material was CD4+ or CD8+ T cells sorted from blood, obtained in a trial of the OX40 agonist ivuxolimab. All receptors derive from an adult with an advanced solid tumor such as melanoma, head and neck, liver or kidney cancer.

This chain uses TRBV11-3 with TRBJ1-1, with D perhaps matching TRBD1 (5 bases). Germline V gene data show CDR1 as SGHNT and CDR2 as YENEEA. V was clipped by 2 bases and J by 1 base, with 11 bases between them. The CDR3 spans 15 residues. The CDR3 DNA is TGTGCCAGCAGCTTAAGTTGGGGCGAGAACACTGAAGCTTTCTTT. It translates to CASSLSWGENTEAFF.

CDR3 coding DNA: TGCGCCAGCAGCCCGACTAGCGGGAGGACCTACGAGCAGTACTTC. The encoded protein is CASSPTSGRTYEQYF. J is TRBJ2-7 and V is TRBV4-1, with 13 bases aligning to TRBD2. J gave up 2 bases and V 4 bases, and 2 bases lay outside the gene matches. From germline, CDR1 is MGHRA and CDR2 YSYEKL. The CDR3 sequence is 15 residues long.

This chain links TRBV6-5 with TRBJ2-7; D may correspond to TRBD1 or TRBD2 (6 bases each). The CDR3 covers 15 residues. Trimming removed 6 bases from V and 2 bases from J, with 17 bases in between. Germline CDR1 and CDR2: MNHEY and SVGAGI. The CDR3 protein is CASSPRRDNTYEQYF. The CDR3 DNA reads as TGTGCCAGCAGCCCTCGGAGGGACAACACCTACGAGCAGTACTTC.

This clone was observed a few times. The rearrangement joins TRBV7-9 to TRBJ2-5; the match to TRBD1 covers 7 bases. This CDR3 comprises 14 residues. Germline-derived CDR1 and CDR2 are SEHNR and FQNEAQ (reference sequence). V was pared by 3 bases and J by 3 bases, with 4 bases of the junction left unmatched. CDR3 sequence reads: CASSFGTEKETQYF. In DNA form, the CDR3 reads TGTGCCAGCAGCTTCGGGACAGAAAAAGAGACCCAGTACTTC.

The sample holds one count of this clone. The gene calls are TRBV9 and TRBJ2-2; 12 nucleotides line up with TRBD2. In germline, CDR1 is SGDLS, CDR2 YYNGEE. The junction had 10 bases not matched to a gene; V was cut back by 0 bases and J by 1 base. CDR3 size: 20 residues. As DNA, the CDR3 is TGTGCCAGCAGCGTAGGATACGCTAGCGGGGGGGCAGAGAACACCGGGGAGCTGTTTTTT. It translates to CASSVGYASGGAENTGELFF.

The chain couples TRBV10-3 to TRBJ1-1; the D is unclear. The CDR3 has 12 residues. Trimming removed 0 bases at V and 5 bases at J, with 4 bases between. Germline V gene sequence: CDR1 ENHRY, CDR2 SYGVKD. The CDR3 coding sequence is TGTGCCATCAGTGAGTCGAAAACTGAAGCTTTCTTT. Protein: CAISESKTEAFF.

This clone was picked up one time. The V gene is TRBV7-9, the J gene TRBJ2-3; 10 bases align to TRBD2. Trimming took 5 bases from V and 0 from J; bases not matched to a gene: 8. Germline loops: CDR1 SEHNR, CDR2 FQNEAQ (reference sequence). The CDR3 contains 17 residues. CDR3 nucleotides: TGTGCCAGCAGCATAAGGACTAGCGGTAGTAGCACAGATACGCAGTATTTT. Protein: CASSIRTSGSSTDTQYF.

This sequence joins TRBV19 and TRBJ2-2; 9 bases align to TRBD1. Germline lookup yields CDR1 LNHDA and CDR2 SQIVND (reference sequence). V gave up 6 bases and J gave up 3 bases; unmatched junction bases: 11. The CDR3 extends over 17 amino acids. The CDR3 loop reads CASSRLTGTGYTGELFF. The CDR3 DNA follows: TGTGCCAGTAGCCGCTTGACCGGGACAGGGTACACCGGGGAGCTGTTTTTT.

A single count supports this clone. CDR3 nucleotide sequence: TGTGCCAGCAGCTATACAGGGTCTCACACTGAAGCTTTCTTT. Its protein is CASSYTGSHTEAFF. The J gene is TRBJ1-1, the V gene TRBV5-6; possible D gene TRBD1, 6 bases. The germline V and J ends were trimmed by 3 bases and 3 bases, with 12 bases remaining between them. CDR1 is SGHDT and CDR2 is YYEEEE in the germline V gene. The CDR3 consists of 14 residues. The variable domain in full, with the rest retrieved from reference TRBV5-6 and TRBJ1-1, is DAGVTQSPTHLIKTRGQQVTLRCSPKSGHDTVSWYQQALGQGPQFIFQYYEEEERQRGNFPDRFSGHQFPNYSSELNVNALLLGDSALYLCASSYTGSHTEAFFGQGTRLTVV.

V is TRBV5-6 and J is TRBJ2-3; weak D call: TRBD1 (6 bases). The CDR3 contains 16 residues. Trimming shortened V by 0 bases and J by 2 bases, and 13 bases separated the two germline ends. Germline-derived CDR1 and CDR2 are SGHDT and YYEEEE. CDR3 DNA: TGTGCCAGCAGCTTGGTCCAGGGGATCAACACAGATACGCAGTATTTT. Translation gives CASSLVQGINTDTQYF. The whole variable domain, remainder taken from reference TRBV5-6 and TRBJ2-3, is DAGVTQSPTHLIKTRGQQVTLRCSPKSGHDTVSWYQQALGQGPQFIFQYYEEEERQRGNFPDRFSGHQFPNYSSELNVNALLLGDSALYLCASSLVQGINTDTQYFGPGTRLTVL.

The V and J genes are TRBV5-4 and TRBJ2-7; 13 nucleotides match TRBD2. The germline V gene has CDR1 SGHNT and CDR2 YYREEE (reference sequence). The CDR3 contains 16 residues. The V gene end was trimmed by 2 bases and the J gene end by 4 bases; junction bases not matched to a gene: 6. This CDR3 is CASSFGLAGDVYEQYF. In DNA, the CDR3 is TGTGCCAGCAGCTTTGGACTAGCGGGAGACGTGTACGAGCAGTACTTC. The full variable domain, completed using reference TRBV5-4 and TRBJ2-7, is ETGVTQSPTHLIKTRGQQVTLRCSSQSGHNTVSWYQQALGQGPQFIFQYYREEENGRGNFPPRFSGLQFPNYSSELNVNALELDDSALYLCASSFGLAGDVYEQYFGPGTRLTVT.

The chain has TRBV27 and TRBJ2-7; D may correspond to TRBD1 or TRBD2 (5 bases each). Per the germline V gene, CDR1 is MNHEY and CDR2 is SMNVEV (reference sequence). There are 14 residues in the CDR3. Trimming removed 6 bases from V and 3 bases from J, with 15 bases in between. This chain's CDR3 is CASSFARDGYEQYF. CDR3 coding DNA: TGTGCCAGCAGCTTTGCCAGGGACGGCTACGAGCAGTACTTC.

The rearrangement joins TRBV5-8 to TRBJ1-5, with 10 positions matching TRBD1. CDR3 length equals 14 residues. Germline loops: CDR1 SGHTS, CDR2 YDEGEE. The V segment lost 4 bases and the J segment 7 bases; nucleotides outside the gene matches: 5. CDR3 nucleotides: TGTGCCAGCAGCCCGACAGGGGGCAGACAGCCCCAGCATTTT. Its translation is CASSPTGGRQPQHF.

This chain connects TRBV6-1 to TRBJ2-7, with TRBD1 as a possible D gene (6 bases). This CDR3 spans 15 amino acids. The V gene's germline CDR1 is MNHNS and CDR2 SASEGT. The V and J ends lost 4 bases and 4 bases respectively, with 17 bases between them. The CDR3 DNA is TGTGCCAGCAGTGGATTCGCGAGGACAGATTACGAGCAGTACTTC. It translates to CASSGFARTDYEQYF.

The chain is built from TRBV10-3 and TRBJ2-2, with D possibly matching TRBD2 (6 bases). Germline CDR1 and CDR2: ENHRY and SYGVKD. The length of the CDR3 is 13 residues. V was shortened by 2 bases and J by 5 bases, with 6 bases between the two germline ends. CDR3 amino acids: CAISERGTGELFF. CDR3 coding DNA: TGTGCCATCAGTGAGCGGGGGACCGGGGAGCTGTTTTTT.

The J gene is TRBJ1-6, the V gene TRBV7-2; TRBD1 matches at 9 bases. V was pared by 6 bases and J by 8 bases, with 5 bases of the junction left unmatched. This CDR3 contains 14 residues. In germline, CDR1 is SGHTA, CDR2 FQGNSA. Here the CDR3 DNA reads TGTGCCAGCAGACCGGGACAGGGTTATTCACCCCTCCACTTT. This sequence encodes CASRPGQGYSPLHF.

CDR3 protein: CASSQTTSYEQYF. The CDR3 nucleotides are TGCGCCAGCAGCCAAACGACTTCCTACGAGCAGTACTTC. The chain combines TRBV4-1 with TRBJ2-5; no clear D gene. The end of the DNA aligns better with TRBJ2-7, so the J call may be wrong. CDR1 and CDR2 from the germline V gene are MGHRA and YSYEKL. CDR3 length: 13 residues.

The chain carries TRBV9 and TRBJ2-1, with D possibly called TRBD1 or TRBD2 (5 bases each). V gave up 4 bases and J gave up 4 bases, with 18 bases separating them. The CDR3 is made up of 16 amino acids. Germline CDR1 is SGDLS and CDR2 is YYNGEE. CDR3 nucleotide sequence: TGTGCCAGCAGCCCCCGTCGAGGGGTACTATACAATGAGCAGTTCTTC. It specifies CASSPRRGVLYNEQFF.

A single count supports this clone. The rearrangement joins TRBV11-2 to TRBJ2-7, with 8 bases fitting TRBD1. V was pared by 2 bases and J by 3 bases, with 6 bases of the junction left unmatched. Germline loops: CDR1 SGHAT, CDR2 FQNNGV. The CDR3 has 15 amino acids. The CDR3 nucleotides are TGTGCCAGCAGCTTACTCGGACAGGGAATCTACGAGCAGTACTTC. This translates into CASSLLGQGIYEQYF.

The chain links TRBV7-8 to TRBJ1-5; a weak D match, TRBD1 (5 bases). Germline-derived CDR1 and CDR2 are SGHVS and FQNEAQ. The V gene lost 5 bases and the J gene lost 5 bases, with 16 bases spanning the gap. This CDR3 comprises 15 residues. The CDR3 protein is CASSPGWVRDQPQHF. The CDR3 DNA reads TGTGCCAGCAGCCCAGGGTGGGTCAGGGATCAGCCCCAGCATTTT.

This clone has just one count. The chain carries TRBV5-8 and TRBJ1-4, with D maybe TRBD1 (6 bases). In germline, CDR1 is SGHTS, CDR2 YDEGEE. The CDR3 has 13 residues. V was shortened by 4 bases and J by 6 bases, with 10 bases between the two germline ends. CDR3 amino acids: CASSVDRYEKLFF. CDR3 DNA: TGTGCCAGCAGCGTGGACAGATATGAAAAACTGTTTTTT.

This clone occurred once. This chain connects TRBV5-4 to TRBJ2-7; maybe TRBD2 (6 bases). The CDR3 contains 16 residues. V was pared by 1 base and J by 0 bases, with 14 bases between. Germline V gives CDR1 SGHNT, CDR2 YYREEE (reference sequence). In DNA, the CDR3 is TGTGCCAGCAGCTTGTTCGGGGAGGCCAACTCCTACGAGCAGTACTTC. This translates into CASSLFGEANSYEQYF.

A word on this clone: One base away lies a much larger clone, so this may be a sequencing read error. The sample holds other DNA sequences that translate to the same CDR3. The rearrangement joins TRBV4-2 to TRBJ2-1; D gene unclear. The CDR3 sequence is 16 residues long. V dropped 1 base and J dropped 5 bases, with 15 bases sitting between them. Germline CDR1 is LGHNA and CDR2 is YNFKEQ. CDR3 loop: CASSQVTGTSDNEQFF. CDR3 DNA: TGTGCCAGCAGCCAAGTAACCGGAACTTCAGACAATGAGCAGTTCTTC.

This clone was picked up one time. V and J are TRBV11-1 and TRBJ2-7; 8 bases are a match to TRBD2. V shed 5 bases and J 1 base; nucleotides not matched to a gene: 13. Germline CDR1 SGHAT, CDR2 FQDESV (reference sequence). CDR3 length: 17 residues. CDR3 region: CASSATRWRGESYEQYF. The CDR3 region has the DNA TGTGCCAGCAGCGCCACCCGATGGCGGGGGGAATCCTACGAGCAGTACTTC.

V is TRBV30 and J is TRBJ2-1, with 9 bases fitting TRBD2. The ends lost 0 bases at V and 8 bases at J; junction bases unmatched: 14. The CDR3 spans 17 residues. Germline lookup yields CDR1 GTSNPN and CDR2 SVGIG (reference sequence). The CDR3, as DNA: TGTGCCTGGAGTGTACTTCTTCGGCGGGAGGGCCGCGATGAGCAGTTCTTC. Protein sequence: CAWSVLLRREGRDEQFF.

The chain links TRBV5-6 to TRBJ2-1; D not certain. The CDR3 consists of 11 residues. In germline, CDR1 is SGHDT, CDR2 YYEEEE. Trimming took 5 bases from V and 7 from J, leaving 7 bases between them. The CDR3 region is CASRLGNEQFF. Written as DNA, the CDR3 is TGTGCCAGCAGGTTAGGGAATGAGCAGTTCTTC.